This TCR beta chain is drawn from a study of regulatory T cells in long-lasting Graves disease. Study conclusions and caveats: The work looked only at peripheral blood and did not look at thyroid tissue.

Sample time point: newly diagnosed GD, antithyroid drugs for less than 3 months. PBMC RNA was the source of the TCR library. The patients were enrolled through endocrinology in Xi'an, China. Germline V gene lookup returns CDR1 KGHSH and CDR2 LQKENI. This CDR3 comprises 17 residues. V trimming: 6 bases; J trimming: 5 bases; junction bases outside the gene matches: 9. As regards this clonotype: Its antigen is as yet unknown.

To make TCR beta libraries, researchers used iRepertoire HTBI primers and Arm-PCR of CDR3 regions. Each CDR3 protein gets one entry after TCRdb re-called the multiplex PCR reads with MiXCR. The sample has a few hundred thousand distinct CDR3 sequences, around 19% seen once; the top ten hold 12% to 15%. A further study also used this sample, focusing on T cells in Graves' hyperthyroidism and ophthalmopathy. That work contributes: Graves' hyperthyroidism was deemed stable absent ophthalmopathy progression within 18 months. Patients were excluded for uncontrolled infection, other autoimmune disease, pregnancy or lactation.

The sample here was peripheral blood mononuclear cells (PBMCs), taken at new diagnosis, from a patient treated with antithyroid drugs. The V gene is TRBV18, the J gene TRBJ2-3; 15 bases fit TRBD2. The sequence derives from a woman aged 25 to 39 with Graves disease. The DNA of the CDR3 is TGTGCCAGCTCGACCGGGACTAGCGGGGGGACCCAAGATACGCAGTATTTT. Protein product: CASSTGTSGGTQDTQYF. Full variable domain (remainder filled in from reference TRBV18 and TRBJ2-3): NAGVMQNPRHLVRRRGQEARLRCSPMKGHSHVYWYRQLPEEGLKFMVYLQKENIIDESGMPKERFSAEFPKEGPSILRIQQVVRGDSAAYFCASSTGTSGGTQDTQYFGPGTRLTVL.